The 30 T cell receptor beta chains given below trace back to one sample, sequenced in a study of T cells in women clearing cervical HPV infection. The protocol was immunoSEQ multiplex PCR, while the TCRdb copy is restricted to in-frame clones and leaves out a portion. This repertoire includes about 36,000 clones. The specimen was blood buffy coat. Receptor source: a woman aged 18 to 69 with a cervical HPV16 infection that either progressed to CIN3+ or cleared (not recorded which).

Notes on this clone: Compared with germline, one end of the junction differs, possibly owing to a read error. The DNA ends 3 residues before the CDR3 does, and the rest of the CDR3 is filled in from the germline J gene. This chain connects TRBV4-2 to TRBJ2-5, with D hard to call. Germline V gene sequence: CDR1 LGHNA, CDR2 YNFKEQ. The CDR3 loop spans 15 amino acids. The part of the CDR3 DNA that was read is TGCGCCAGCAGCCAAGATCTAGGCAGAGAAGAGACC. Amino acids: CASSQDLGREET. The whole CDR3 is CASSQDLGREETQYF.

Comment on this clone: The CDR3 end falls 3 residues outside the read, so it is completed with the germline J gene. The V call is TRBV9, the J call TRBJ2-1, with D unclear. Germline loops: CDR1 SGDLS, CDR2 YYNGEE. The CDR3 covers 15 residues. V was pared by 2 bases and J by 7 bases, with 16 bases between. CDR3 bases read: TGTGCCAGCAGCGTTGGGCAGGTCGAGTTAAATGAG. Encoded protein: CASSVGQVELNE. The entire CDR3 sequence reads CASSVGQVELNEQFF.

On this clone itself: Read data end 3 residues before the CDR3 end; the end is taken from the germline J gene. Other DNA sequences in the sample encode the same CDR3. V usage is TRBV19 and J usage is TRBJ2-7, with D tentatively TRBD1 (5 bases). This CDR3 has 14 residues. V was shortened by 3 bases and J by 4 bases, with 13 bases between the two germline ends. CDR1 LNHDA and CDR2 SQIVND come from the germline V gene (reference sequence). CDR3 sequence reads: CASSIQDTSYEQYF. CDR3 DNA, as far as it was read: TGTGCCAGTAGTATTCAGGACACATCATACGAG.

Concerning this clone: The sequence runs out 3 residues before the end of the CDR3; the remainder is reconstructed from the germline J gene. This chain uses TRBV9 with TRBJ2-3; possibly TRBD2 for D (7 bases). V shed 2 bases and J shed 0 bases, with 16 bases lying between them. This CDR3 contains 17 residues. CDR1 is SGDLS and CDR2 is YYNGEE in the germline V gene. CDR3 protein: CASSVSEGGASTDTQYF. The covered CDR3 bases are TGTGCCAGCAGCGTCTCTGAGGGGGGGGCAAGCACAGATACG.

About this clone: The read terminates 3 residues before the CDR3 end, so the remaining end is supplied by the germline J gene. The genes are TRBV2 and TRBJ1-5, with D possibly TRBD1 on 6 matching bases. Germline CDR1 reads SNHLY; CDR2 reads FYNNEI. V was cut by 3 bases and J by 2 bases, with 11 bases left in between. There are 15 residues in the CDR3. The CDR3 bases that were read are TGTGCCAGCAGTGATAGGTCAGGGGGCAATCAGCCC. It is translated as CASSDRSGGNQP. The full CDR3 reads CASSDRSGGNQPQHF.

To note about this clone: The CDR3 end lies 3 residues beyond the end of the read and is filled in from the germline J gene. The gene calls are TRBV19 and TRBJ1-6, with D unclear. This CDR3 has 16 amino acids. Germline CDR1 and CDR2: LNHDA and SQIVND (reference sequence). V was clipped by 0 bases and J by 9 bases, with 15 bases between them. The DNA read from the CDR3 is TGTGCCAGTAGTATAGAGATAAGCCACTATGGTTCACCC. The encoded protein is CASSIEISHYGSP. The complete CDR3 reads CASSIEISHYGSPLHF. The whole variable domain, remainder taken from reference TRBV19 and TRBJ1-6, is DGGITQSPKYLFRKEGQNVTLSCEQNLNHDAMYWYRQDPGQGLRLIYYSQIVNDFQKGDIAEGYSVSREKKESFPLTVTSAQKNPTAFYLCASSIEISHYGSPLHFGNGTRLTVT.

As for this clone: The CDR3 extends 3 residues past the end of the read, so its final part is completed from the germline J gene. The gene calls are TRBV5-6 and TRBJ1-6, with D possibly TRBD1 on 5 matching bases. CDR1 is SGHDT and CDR2 is YYEEEE in the germline V gene. CDR3 length: 14 amino acids. V dropped 0 bases and J dropped 9 bases, with 10 bases sitting between them. CDR3 bases read: TGTGCCAGCAGCTTGGGGCAGGGATCTTCACCC. Its translation: CASSLGQGSSP. The entire CDR3 protein is CASSLGQGSSPLHF.

Points on this clone: Coverage ceases 3 residues before the CDR3 finishes, and the germline J gene fills in the end. This sequence joins TRBV12-3 or TRBV12-4 and TRBJ2-5; D possibly corresponds to TRBD1 (6 bases). The CDR3 is 12 amino acids. V shed 6 bases and J shed 2 bases, with 7 bases lying between them. The covered CDR3 bases are TGTGCCAGCAGCACAGGGCAAGAGACC. It is translated as CASSTGQET. The whole CDR3 is CASSTGQETQYF.

Note on this clone: From the germline J gene comes the end of the CDR3, since the read stops 3 residues before it. The chain carries TRBV7-8 and TRBJ1-1; D perhaps matches TRBD1 (5 bases). The CDR3 covers 15 residues. Trimming left V 0 bases short and J 5 bases short, with 13 bases between. CDR1 and CDR2 from the germline V gene are SGHVS and FQNEAQ. The CDR3 here is CASSLAGLLRTEAFF. CDR3 DNA (partial): TGTGCCAGCAGCTTAGCGGGACTCCTGAGGACTGAA.

For this clone: The CDR3 goes on 3 residues after the read ends, and that part is filled in from the germline J gene. The chain couples TRBV20-1 to TRBJ2-2; tentative D call: TRBD1 (6 bases). The length of the CDR3 is 18 residues. CDR1 and CDR2 (germline): DFQATT, SNEGSKA (reference sequence). CDR3 protein: CSASLLTSSGVTNEKLFF. Partial CDR3 DNA: TGCAGTGCTAGTCTTCTCACGTCGTCAGGGGTCACTAATGAAAAG.

A remark on this clone: With the read ending 3 residues before the CDR3 end, the germline J gene is used to fill in that end. The gene calls are TRBV4-1 and TRBJ2-3, with D tentatively TRBD1 or TRBD2 (5 bases each). Germline V gene sequence: CDR1 MGHRA, CDR2 YSYEKL. This CDR3 spans 14 amino acids. The CDR3 loop is CASSFTTVGETQYF. The CDR3 bases that were read are TGCGCCAGCAGCTTCACGACTGTAGGGGAGACG.

Details on this clone: The read terminates 3 residues before the CDR3 end, so the remaining end is supplied by the germline J gene. The chain couples TRBV2 to TRBJ2-3, with D possibly TRBD1 on 6 matching bases. The CDR3 totals 13 residues. Looked up from germline, CDR1 is SNHLY and CDR2 is FYNNEI. The CDR3 loop reads CASGRGGNQPQYF. The DNA read from the CDR3 is TGTGCCAGCGGGAGAGGGGGAAATCAGCCG.

Comment on this clone: With the read ending 3 residues before the CDR3 end, the germline J gene is used to fill in that end. The chain recombines TRBV28 with TRBJ1-5, with TRBD1 matching over 9 bases. Germline assignment: CDR1 MDHEN and CDR2 SYDVKM. V trimming: 6 bases; J trimming: 6 bases; junction bases outside the gene matches: 9. This CDR3 is 15 amino acids long. CDR3 residues: CASSLSGTGLQPQHF. The DNA read from the CDR3 is TGTGCCAGCAGCCTCTCCGGGACAGGGCTTCAGCCC.

About this clone itself: Sequencing ends 3 residues short of the CDR3 end; the germline J gene provides the rest. V and J are TRBV6-2 or TRBV6-3 and TRBJ2-4; possibly TRBD1 for D (5 bases). Germline loops: CDR1 MNHEY, CDR2 SVGEGT. The CDR3 is made up of 11 amino acids. The sequenced CDR3 bases are TGTGCCAGCAGCCTCAGGGATGGT. This codes for CASSLRDG. In full, the CDR3 reads CASSLRDGQYF.

Concerning this clone itself: The CDR3 end falls 3 residues outside the read, so it is completed with the germline J gene. This sample also contains other DNA sequences that code for the same CDR3. The chain carries TRBV18 and TRBJ2-4, with 8 bases lining up with TRBD1. Germline V lookup: CDR1 KGHSH, CDR2 LQKENI. There are 13 residues in the CDR3. The sequenced CDR3 bases are TGTGCCAGCTCGCTGGGACAGGACTACGGT. This translates into CASSLGQDYG. The full CDR3 is CASSLGQDYGQYF.

Points on this clone: From the germline J gene comes the end of the CDR3, since the read stops 3 residues before it. V and J are TRBV20-1 and TRBJ2-5, with 10 bases matching TRBD2. J was trimmed by 5 bases and V by 5 bases; bases with no gene match: 2. CDR3 length: 12 residues. CDR1 DFQATT and CDR2 SNEGSKA come from the germline V gene (reference sequence). CDR3 DNA (partial): TGCAGTGCTCAGGGACTAGCGGAGACC. Translation: CSAQGLAET. The CDR3, in full, reads CSAQGLAETQYF.

Concerning this clone: The CDR3 end is not reached by the read, which stops 3 residues before it; the germline J gene fills it in. The chain joins TRBV19 to TRBJ1-5; the match to TRBD1 covers 7 bases. Losses at the gene ends were 4 bases for V and 2 bases for J; bases not matched to a gene: 11. Per germline, CDR1 LNHDA and CDR2 SQIVND (reference sequence). The CDR3 loop spans 17 amino acids. The CDR3 reads CASSTGNRGSGNQPQHF. The sequenced part of the CDR3 DNA is TGTGCCAGTAGTACCGGGAACAGGGGAAGCGGCAATCAGCCC.

Comments on this clone: The CDR3 goes on 3 residues after the read ends, and that part is filled in from the germline J gene. The chain has TRBV6-1 and TRBJ2-4; D possibly corresponds to TRBD2 (5 bases). Germline CDR1 MNHNS, CDR2 SASEGT. This CDR3 comprises 15 residues. CDR3 amino acids: CASSADWSHYAGQYF. Partial CDR3 DNA: TGTGCCAGCAGTGCCGACTGGTCCCATTATGCGGGT.

For this clone: The DNA ends 3 residues before the CDR3 does, and the rest of the CDR3 is filled in from the germline J gene. The V and J genes are TRBV6-2 or TRBV6-3 and TRBJ2-5; a weak D match, TRBD2 (7 bases). The CDR3 loop spans 14 amino acids. The V end was cut by 2 bases, the J end by 5 bases, with 12 bases between. The germline V gene encodes CDR1 MNHEY and CDR2 SVGEGT. Incomplete CDR3 DNA: TGTGCCAGCAGTTACGGGGGGGCCTGGGAGACC. Protein sequence: CASSYGGAWET. The whole CDR3 protein reads CASSYGGAWETQYF.

Note on this clone: The read ends 3 residues shy of where the CDR3 ends; the end is completed using the germline J gene. The chain combines TRBV19 with TRBJ1-3, with D uncertain. This CDR3 spans 13 amino acids. Trimming cost V 5 bases and J 0 bases, with 5 bases left between them. Per germline, CDR1 LNHDA and CDR2 SQIVND (reference sequence). The CDR3 reads CASSLNSGNTIYF. The sequenced CDR3 bases are TGTGCCAGTAGTCTTAACTCTGGAAACACC.

As for this clone: The read ends 3 residues shy of where the CDR3 ends; the end is completed using the germline J gene. The rearrangement links TRBV7-9 to TRBJ1-4; D uncertain. Germline lookup yields CDR1 SEHNR and CDR2 FQNEAQ (reference sequence). This CDR3 has 13 residues. Trimming took off 6 bases at V and 3 bases at J, with 8 bases between the two ends. The covered CDR3 bases are TGTGCCAGCAGGGGTCAGGCTAATGAAAAA. Protein product: CASRGQANEK. Given in full, the CDR3 is CASRGQANEKLFF.

Of note for this clone: The observed sequence ends 3 residues before the CDR3 terminus, with the missing tail filled in from the germline J gene. V is TRBV12-3 or TRBV12-4 and J is TRBJ2-5, with TRBD1 identical over 7 bases. The CDR3 covers 15 residues. The V segment lost 2 bases and the J segment 1 base; nucleotides outside the gene matches: 4. The CDR3 reads CASSLTDRAQETQYF. The CDR3 bases that were read are TGTGCCAGCAGTTTAACAGACAGGGCCCAAGAGACC.

A remark on this clone: The read comes to an end 3 residues before the CDR3 does, leaving the germline J gene to fill in the end. The chain uses TRBV29-1 and TRBJ1-1; weak D call: TRBD1 (5 bases). Germline CDR1 and CDR2: SQVTM and ANQGSEA. The CDR3 is made up of 12 amino acids. Incomplete CDR3 DNA: TGCAGCGGTCTTCCAGGGTCCGATGAC. Translated, it gives CSGLPGSDD. The full CDR3 protein reads CSGLPGSDDAFF.

As to this clone: The CDR3 extends 3 residues past the end of the read, so its final part is completed from the germline J gene. The V gene is TRBV19, the J gene TRBJ2-5; possible D gene TRBD1, 6 bases. Germline-derived CDR1 and CDR2 are LNHDA and SQIVND (reference sequence). V shed 6 bases and J shed 7 bases, with 18 bases lying between them. The CDR3 has 14 residues. CDR3 residues: CASRPGVRVGTQYF. The DNA read from the CDR3 is TGTGCCAGTAGACCAGGGGTTCGGGTGGGGACC. Using reference TRBV19 and TRBJ2-5 for the parts outside the CDR3, the full variable domain is DGGITQSPKYLFRKEGQNVTLSCEQNLNHDAMYWYRQDPGQGLRLIYYSQIVNDFQKGDIAEGYSVSREKKESFPLTVTSAQKNPTAFYLCASRPGVRVGTQYFGPGTRLLVL.

On this clone itself: With the read ending 3 residues before the CDR3 end, the germline J gene is used to fill in that end. The chain carries TRBV7-2 and TRBJ1-2; D possibly corresponds to TRBD1 (6 bases). Deletions cut 5 bases from V and 6 bases from J, with 13 bases between. The CDR3 contains 13 residues. Germline CDR1 reads SGHTA; CDR2 reads FQGNSA. The covered CDR3 bases are TGTGCCAGCAGCCTTACAGGGAGAGATGGC. It encodes CASSLTGRDG. The full CDR3 protein is CASSLTGRDGYTF.

For this clone: Read sequence stops 3 residues before the CDR3 end, and the germline J gene provides the missing end. The J gene is TRBJ2-2, the V gene TRBV7-3, with a tentative D call TRBD2 (6 bases). This CDR3 has 14 amino acids. Trimming removed 5 bases from V and 2 bases from J, with 9 bases in between. Germline lookup yields CDR1 SGHTA and CDR2 FQGTGA. CDR3 sequence: CASSPGLNTGELFF. The DNA read from the CDR3 is TGTGCCAGCAGCCCGGGACTTAACACCGGGGAG.

Remarks on this clone: The read is 3 residues too short to cover the CDR3 end, so that end is filled in from the germline J gene. The chain combines TRBV20-1 with TRBJ1-1, with D perhaps TRBD1 (5 bases). Trimming cost V 5 bases and J 4 bases, with 14 bases left between them. CDR1 and CDR2 (germline): DFQATT, SNEGSKA (reference sequence). The CDR3 has 13 amino acids. CDR3: CSAAQASGTEAFF. CDR3 DNA (partial): TGCAGTGCTGCACAGGCCTCGGGCACTGAA.

A note on this clone: The read terminates 3 residues ahead of where the CDR3 ends, so the germline J gene completes it. V and J are TRBV7-9 and TRBJ1-1, with D possibly being TRBD1 (6 bases). Trimming shortened V by 5 bases and J by 6 bases, and 16 bases separated the two germline ends. The CDR3 totals 14 residues. Germline values: CDR1 SEHNR, CDR2 FQNEAQ (reference sequence). CDR3 sequence: CASSKSDSFAEAFF. Partial CDR3 DNA: TGTGCCAGCAGCAAATCGGACAGTTTTGCTGAA.

Worth noting for this clone: The CDR3 end falls 3 residues outside the read, so it is completed with the germline J gene. J is TRBJ2-1 and V is TRBV7-1, with 15 bases matching TRBD2. TRBV7-1 falls under the ORF class, with uncertain function. V lost 6 bases to trimming and J lost 0 bases; unmatched junction nucleotides: 12. CDR3 size: 20 residues. Partial CDR3 DNA: TGTGCCAGCAGTTCACCGGGACTAGCGGGGGGAACAACCTCCTACAATGAG. This translates into CASSSPGLAGGTTSYNE. The complete CDR3 reads CASSSPGLAGGTTSYNEQFF.

On this clone: Read sequence stops 3 residues before the CDR3 end, and the germline J gene provides the missing end. This chain links TRBV28 with TRBJ1-2, with a possible D match to TRBD1 (5 bases). Germline V gene data show CDR1 as MDHEN and CDR2 as SYDVKM. This CDR3 has 12 amino acids. V was pared by 8 bases and J by 7 bases, with 14 bases between. CDR3 amino acids: CASRQGSGGYTF. CDR3 DNA (partial): TGTGCCAGCCGCCAGGGTTCAGGTGGC.